This TCR beta chain originates from a study of identical twins. General study findings and limits: Reduced insertions were recorded for abundant cord blood beta clonotypes, with no such pattern in memory repertoires. Alpha sequences that were out-of-frame and twin-shared showed an excess of low generation probability.

V gave up 3 bases and J gave up 2 bases; unmatched junction bases: 4. The CDR3 length is 15 residues. Germline CDR1 reads KGHDR; CDR2 reads SFDVKD. Healthy Caucasians were all of the donors. Concerning this clonotype itself: Its antigen is not known.

cDNA molecules carried unique molecular identifiers, and template switching added a universal primer site. MiXCR, applied by TCRdb to the 5' RACE reads, yields one record per CDR3 protein. The sample records 1.5 million to 2 million distinct CDR3 sequences, 25% to 35% being singletons. J is TRBJ2-7 and V is TRBV24-1; TRBD1 agrees at 9 bases. The sample comprised cord blood. This sequence originates from a newborn girl in good health. This chain's CDR3 is CATSDAGTGPYEQYF. The CDR3, as DNA: TGTGCCACCAGTGATGCCGGGACAGGGCCCTACGAGCAGTACTTC.